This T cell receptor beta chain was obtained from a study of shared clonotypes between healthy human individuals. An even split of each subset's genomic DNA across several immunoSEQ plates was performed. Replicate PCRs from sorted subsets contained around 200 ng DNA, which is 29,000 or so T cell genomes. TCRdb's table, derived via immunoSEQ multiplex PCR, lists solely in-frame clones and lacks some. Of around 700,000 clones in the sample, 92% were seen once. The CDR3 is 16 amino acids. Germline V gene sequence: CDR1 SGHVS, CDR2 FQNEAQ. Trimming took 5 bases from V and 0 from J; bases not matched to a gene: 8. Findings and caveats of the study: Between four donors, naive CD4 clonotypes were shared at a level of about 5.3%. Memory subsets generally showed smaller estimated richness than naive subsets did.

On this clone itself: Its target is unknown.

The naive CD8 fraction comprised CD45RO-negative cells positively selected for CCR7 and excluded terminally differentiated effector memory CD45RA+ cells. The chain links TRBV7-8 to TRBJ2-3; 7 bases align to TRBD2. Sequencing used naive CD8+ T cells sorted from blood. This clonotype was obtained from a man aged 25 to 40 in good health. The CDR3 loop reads CASSIHSGWSTDTQYF. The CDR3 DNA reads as TGTGCCAGCAGCATCCATAGCGGGTGGAGCACAGATACGCAGTATTTT.